The entry below describes one TCR beta chain. With 6 bases clipped from V and 9 bases from J, the junction kept 10 bases outside the gene matches. The CDR3 has 14 residues. The V gene's germline CDR1 is MNHNY and CDR2 SVGAGI (reference sequence). Sequenced by immunoSEQ multiplex PCR; TCRdb stores in-frame clones only, minus some. This sample has about 84,000 clones, with roughly 82% found just once. This specimen belongs to a study of PD-L1 blockade in urothelial cancer. On the study more broadly: Previous chemotherapy exposure amounted to 0 to 3 regimens for patients. Timepoints chosen for blood analysis were 3 weeks (second dose) and 6 weeks after treatment start.

The chain employs TRBV6-6 and TRBJ2-1; TRBD2 matches at 8 bases. Material: PBMCs, obtained around atezolizumab (anti-PD-L1) treatment. The sequence was obtained from a man in his 70s with urothelial cancer. The CDR3 coding sequence is TGTGCCAGCAGCCAGGGGACTAGTGGTGTTGAGCAGTTCTTC. Translating gives CASSQGTSGVEQFF.